This T cell receptor (beta chain) originates from a study of blood T cell repertoires in COVID-19. Looking at the study overall: Samples came from the United States, Italy and Spain, spanning acute and convalescent COVID-19. PBMCs, B-cell-depleted T cells, or T cells provided the cDNA or gDNA that made up the material.

This clone appeared a single time. Seattle's cohort entered during active infection and was followed longitudinally. Per the original methods: Reference gene primer amplification yielded estimated nucleated cell counts. TCRdb keeps only in-frame clones here, not all; method: immunoSEQ multiplex PCR. The DNA was the basis for D and trimming; V, J and clone size are from that table. The sample has 150,000 to 200,000 clones, roughly 79% seen once. The source of this sequence is a woman aged 35 to 49 with COVID-19, enrolled during active disease. Sequencing input: peripheral blood.

CDR3 residues: CASSPQGYGELFF. The CDR3 bases are TGTGCCAGCAGTCCACAGGGGTACGGGGAGCTGTTTTTT. This rearrangement joins TRBV27 to TRBJ2-2; 7 bases agree with TRBD1. Germline V gene data show CDR1 as MNHEY and CDR2 as SMNVEV (reference sequence). The CDR3 spans 13 residues. With 5 bases clipped from V and 7 bases from J, the junction kept 4 bases outside the gene matches.